The 30 T cell receptor beta chains below all came from one sample that was sequenced in a study of T cell changes during pregnancy in multiple sclerosis. Here immunoSEQ multiplex PCR was the method, and the copy in TCRdb shows in-frame clones only, minus some. The data contain tens of thousands of clones, 92% of them singletons. The input for sequencing was peripheral blood, taken in the first trimester of pregnancy. The origin of the receptors is a female donor in good health, enrolled as a control in a pregnancy study.

This chain's CDR3 is CASGLVQGNTDTQYF. CDR3 bases: TGTGCTAGTGGTTTGGTACAGGGGAACACAGATACGCAGTATTTT. The rearrangement links TRBV12-5 to TRBJ2-3; 7 bases map to TRBD1. Germline CDR1 reads LGHNT; CDR2 reads FRNRAP. The J segment lost 2 bases and the V segment lost 0 bases, leaving 2 bases of the junction unmatched. CDR3 size: 15 residues.

The chain has TRBV6-5 and TRBJ1-1; D may be TRBD1 (5 bases). V lost 5 bases, J lost 10 bases, and 14 bases lay in between. CDR1 and CDR2 from the germline V gene are MNHEY and SVGAGI. The CDR3 runs 12 residues. This CDR3 reads CASSEQGFGAFF. The CDR3 coding sequence is TGTGCCAGCAGTGAGCAGGGATTCGGAGCTTTCTTT.

DNA for the CDR3: TGTGCCAGTAGTCCCTCGGGCGGGTCCTACGAGCAGTACTTC. Its protein is CASSPSGGSYEQYF. This chain connects TRBV19 to TRBJ2-7, with a possible D match to TRBD2 (5 bases). Germline CDR1 LNHDA, CDR2 SQIVND (reference sequence). This CDR3 comprises 14 residues. V was clipped by 5 bases and J by 1 base, with 12 bases between them.

This clone was recorded once. The CDR3, as DNA: TGTGCCAGCAGCGTAGCTACGGCGGACAATGAGCAGTTCTTC. It yields the protein CASSVATADNEQFF. This chain uses TRBV9 with TRBJ2-1; no reliable D call. The CDR3 has 14 residues. V was cut by 0 bases and J by 5 bases, with 9 bases left in between. Germline loops: CDR1 SGDLS, CDR2 YYNGEE.

The chain employs TRBV10-2 and TRBJ1-1; D may be TRBD1 (5 bases). CDR1 and CDR2 (germline): WSHSY, SAAADI. V gave up 7 bases and J gave up 7 bases, with 10 bases separating them. The CDR3 length is 11 residues. CDR3 DNA sequence: TGCGCCAGCACTGCGACAGATGAAGCTTTCTTT. Translation gives CASTATDEAFF.

The chain combines TRBV5-1 with TRBJ2-7, with 15 bases lining up with TRBD2. There are 16 residues in the CDR3. Germline V gene sequence: CDR1 SGHRS, CDR2 YFSETQ. V gave up 4 bases and J gave up 0 bases; unmatched junction bases: 2. DNA of the CDR3: TGCGCCAGCAGCATGGGACTAGCGGGGGGCTCCTACGAGCAGTACTTC. It is translated as CASSMGLAGGSYEQYF. The complete variable domain, with remaining parts taken from reference TRBV5-1 and TRBJ2-7, reads KAGVTQTPRYLIKTRGQQVTLSCSPISGHRSVSWYQQTPGQGLQFLFEYFSETQRNKGNFPGRFSGRQFSNSRSEMNVSTLELGDSALYLCASSMGLAGGSYEQYFGPGTRLTVT.

In its sample, this clone was seen once. V usage is TRBV6-6 and J usage is TRBJ1-4; D not certain. Trimming took off 5 bases at V and 7 bases at J, with 2 bases between the two ends. This CDR3 spans 10 amino acids. Germline V lookup: CDR1 MNHNY, CDR2 SVGAGI (reference sequence). CDR3 region: CASSREKLFF. CDR3 nucleotide sequence: TGTGCCAGCAGTCGTGAAAAACTGTTTTTT.

The chain has TRBV5-1 and TRBJ2-7; 10 bases are a match to TRBD1. The V and J ends lost 4 bases and 2 bases, in that order; junction bases with no gene match: 3. CDR1 and CDR2 from the germline V gene are SGHRS and YFSETQ. This CDR3 is built from 14 residues. CDR3 DNA sequence: TGCGCCAGCAGCCCGGGACAGGGGCCCTACGAGCAGTACTTC. Translated: CASSPGQGPYEQYF.

The chain employs TRBV9 and TRBJ2-3, with TRBD1 identical over 7 bases. CDR1 is SGDLS and CDR2 is YYNGEE in the germline V gene. The length of the CDR3 is 14 residues. Losses at the gene ends were 4 bases for V and 1 base for J; bases not matched to a gene: 3. This CDR3 is CASSRQGGTDTQYF. Written as DNA, the CDR3 is TGTGCCAGCAGCAGACAGGGTGGCACAGATACGCAGTATTTT.

CDR3 in DNA: TGTGCCAGTAGTGGGCCTGCGACAGGGGTTTCACCCCTCCACTTT. Residues: CASSGPATGVSPLHF. V usage is TRBV19 and J usage is TRBJ1-6; the match to TRBD1 covers 8 bases. Germline assignment: CDR1 LNHDA and CDR2 SQIVND (reference sequence). Unmatched junction bases numbered 9, after V lost 5 bases and J lost 9 bases. The CDR3 has 15 amino acids.

This chain joins TRBV5-5 and TRBJ2-5; 7 positions agree with TRBD1. The length of the CDR3 is 14 residues. CDR1 SGHKS and CDR2 YYEKEE come from the germline V gene (reference sequence). V lost 0 bases, J lost 7 bases, and 6 bases stayed unmatched. The CDR3 DNA is TGTGCCAGCAGCTTGGTAGGGGGCGGAGGGACCCAGTACTTC. Amino acid sequence: CASSLVGGGGTQYF. Variable domain in full (rest from reference TRBV5-5 and TRBJ2-5): DAGVTQSPTHLIKTRGQQVTLRCSPISGHKSVSWYQQVLGQGPQFIFQYYEKEERGRGNFPDRFSARQFPNYSSELNVNALLLGDSALYLCASSLVGGGGTQYFGPGTRLLVL.

The V gene is TRBV19, the J gene TRBJ1-4, with D hard to call. CDR3 length: 13 residues. Per germline, CDR1 LNHDA and CDR2 SQIVND (reference sequence). Between the trimmed V and J ends, which lost 9 bases and 15 bases, there was a span of 23 bases. The DNA of the CDR3 is TGTGCCAGCGCGGGGAGCCAAATGAAAATGGTGTTTTTT. It codes for CASAGSQMKMVFF. Looking up the rest from reference TRBV19 and TRBJ1-4 gives the full variable domain: DGGITQSPKYLFRKEGQNVTLSCEQNLNHDAMYWYRQDPGQGLRLIYYSQIVNDFQKGDIAEGYSVSREKKESFPLTVTSAQKNPTAFYLCASAGSQMKMVFFGSGTQLSVL.

The CDR3 loop is CASSQGLAVDYEQYF. CDR3 sequence (DNA): TGCGCCAGCAGCCAAGGACTAGCGGTTGACTACGAGCAGTACTTC. The V gene is TRBV4-1, the J gene TRBJ2-7, with 9 bases lining up with TRBD2. The CDR3 is 15 amino acids. Germline lookup yields CDR1 MGHRA and CDR2 YSYEKL. Trimming removed 1 base from V and 3 bases from J; junction bases left unmatched: 4.

The V gene is TRBV11-2, the J gene TRBJ1-2; 9 nucleotides align to TRBD1. Germline CDR1 and CDR2: SGHAT and FQNNGV. This CDR3 spans 15 amino acids. After removal of 2 bases from V and 4 bases from J, the junction contained 5 bases not matched to a gene. The CDR3 region is CASSLSGTGTYGYTF. Here the CDR3 DNA reads TGTGCCAGCAGCTTAAGCGGGACAGGGACCTATGGCTACACCTTC.

This clone was seen only once. V gene TRBV7-9 combines with J gene TRBJ2-7; no reliable D call. The CDR3 loop spans 12 amino acids. Germline V gene lookup returns CDR1 SEHNR and CDR2 FQNEAQ (reference sequence). With 5 bases removed from V and 5 bases from J, the gap between germline ends came to 10 bases. DNA for the CDR3: TGTGCCAGCAGCCCCAGCGCCCACGAGCAGTACTTC. Its protein is CASSPSAHEQYF.

The CDR3 region has the DNA TGTGCCAGCAGCGTAGGTTTCGGGACAGGGCGATGGCGGGAGACCCAGTACTTC. Its protein product is CASSVGFGTGRWRETQYF. This chain uses TRBV9 with TRBJ2-5; 9 nucleotides match TRBD1. The CDR3 extends over 18 amino acids. V dropped 0 bases and J dropped 5; count of bases not matched to a gene: 14. Germline CDR1 is SGDLS and CDR2 is YYNGEE.

Only one count was recorded for this clone. The chain carries TRBV11-2 and TRBJ1-2; D is perhaps TRBD1 (6 bases). The CDR3 covers 13 residues. Germline loops: CDR1 SGHAT, CDR2 FQNNGV. V was cut by 2 bases and J by 7 bases, with 11 bases left in between. CDR3 amino acids: CASSLPGERGYTF. CDR3 sequence (DNA): TGTGCCAGCAGCTTACCAGGGGAGCGTGGCTACACCTTC.

The chain combines TRBV18 with TRBJ1-1, with TRBD1 identical over 7 bases. V shed 6 bases and J 7 bases; nucleotides not matched to a gene: 11. This CDR3 is 14 amino acids long. From germline, CDR1 is KGHSH and CDR2 LQKENI. CDR3 DNA: TGTGCCAGCTCTCTAAAGACAGGGTTCAATGAAGCTTTCTTT. Protein product: CASSLKTGFNEAFF.

The chain joins TRBV25-1 to TRBJ2-1, with TRBD1 identical over 7 bases. Germline assignment: CDR1 MGHDK and CDR2 SYGVNS. The ends lost 6 bases at V and 0 bases at J; junction bases unmatched: 5. This CDR3 region has 15 residues. The CDR3 spells CASSLGQFSYNEQFF. CDR3 DNA: TGTGCCAGCAGCCTGGGACAGTTCTCCTACAATGAGCAGTTCTTC. Complete variable domain (other parts from reference TRBV25-1 and TRBJ2-1): EADIYQTPRYLVIGTGKKITLECSQTMGHDKMYWYQQDPGMELHLIHYSYGVNSTEKGDLSSESTVSRIRTEHFPLTLESARPSHTSQYLCASSLGQFSYNEQFFGPGTRLTVL.

The chain has TRBV10-3 and TRBJ1-2; a weak D match, TRBD1 (5 bases). CDR1 ENHRY and CDR2 SYGVKD come from the germline V gene. The CDR3 contains 12 residues. Trimming cost V 4 bases and J 2 bases, with 5 bases left between them. The CDR3 DNA sequence: TGTGCCATCAGTGGACAGAACTATGGCTACACCTTC. This encodes CAISGQNYGYTF.

V is TRBV6-6 and J is TRBJ2-5, with TRBD2 matching 12 bases. Germline V CDR1 and CDR2: MNHNY, SVGAGI (reference sequence). The CDR3 covers 14 residues. The V gene end was trimmed by 6 bases and the J gene end by 5 bases; junction bases not matched to a gene: 4. The CDR3 protein is CASSPTSGGETQYF. In nucleotides, the CDR3 is TGTGCCAGCAGCCCTACTAGCGGGGGGGAGACCCAGTACTTC.

The chain is built from TRBV28 and TRBJ1-3; 8 bases agree with TRBD1. The junction had 14 bases not matched to a gene; V was cut back by 2 bases and J by 8 bases. This CDR3 has 17 amino acids. The germline CDR1 and CDR2 sequences are MDHEN and SYDVKM. CDR3: CASSLATPQGAGYTIYF. DNA for the CDR3: TGTGCCAGCAGTTTAGCAACTCCGCAGGGGGCGGGATACACCATATATTTT.

The CDR3 loop is CASNPRGRSGNTIYF. The CDR3 region has the DNA TGTGCCAGCAATCCCCGAGGGAGGTCTGGAAACACCATATATTTT. The chain couples TRBV6-1 to TRBJ1-3, with D unclear. Trimming cost V 7 bases and J 1 base, with 14 bases left between them. This CDR3 is 15 amino acids long. Per germline, CDR1 MNHNS and CDR2 SASEGT.

A single count supports this clone. The chain employs TRBV27 and TRBJ2-1; TRBD2 is a possible D gene (7 bases). The V end lost 2 bases, the J end lost 3 bases, and 14 bases lay between the germline ends. Germline-derived CDR1 and CDR2 are MNHEY and SMNVEV (reference sequence). This CDR3 comprises 16 residues. Here the CDR3 DNA reads TGTGCCAGCAGTTTACCTAACGGGGGGCGCTACAATGAGCAGTTCTTC. It yields the protein CASSLPNGGRYNEQFF.

V and J are TRBV19 and TRBJ1-5; 8 bases agree with TRBD1. The V gene's germline CDR1 is LNHDA and CDR2 SQIVND (reference sequence). J lost 7 bases, V lost 4 bases, and 3 bases had no gene match. The CDR3 sequence is 13 residues long. CDR3 in DNA: TGTGCCAGTAGTAGAGACAGGGGCCAGCCCCAGCATTTT. Its translation is CASSRDRGQPQHF.

The table lists this clone with a few counts. The V gene is TRBV6-1, the J gene TRBJ1-1, with D hard to call. Germline loops: CDR1 MNHNS, CDR2 SASEGT. This CDR3 spans 14 amino acids. The V and J ends lost 7 bases and 1 base respectively, with 13 bases between them. CDR3 DNA: TGTGCCAGCATCCTGAGGGTAACGAACACTGAAGCTTTCTTT. Protein: CASILRVTNTEAFF.

The V call is TRBV14, the J call TRBJ2-7; D remains unclear. V was shortened by 8 bases and J by 9 bases, with 17 bases between the two germline ends. This CDR3 spans 12 amino acids. Germline assignment: CDR1 SGHDN and CDR2 FVKESK. The DNA of the CDR3 is TGTGCCAGCGCCAAGACCTCAACGGGGCAGTACTTC. The encoded protein is CASAKTSTGQYF.

This clone appeared a single time. The V call is TRBV27, the J call TRBJ1-5, with TRBD1 matching over 7 bases. J gave up 6 bases and V 1 base, and 6 bases lay outside the gene matches. The CDR3 totals 15 residues. CDR1 MNHEY and CDR2 SMNVEV come from the germline V gene (reference sequence). CDR3 loop: CASSLFGRGVQPQHF. For the CDR3, the DNA is TGTGCCAGCAGTTTATTTGGCAGGGGGGTTCAGCCCCAGCATTTT.

CDR3 sequence: CASNVGARQVHGYTF. The CDR3 coding sequence is TGTGCCAGCAATGTCGGGGCCAGACAGGTTCATGGCTACACCTTC. This chain uses TRBV6-6 with TRBJ1-2; D perhaps matches TRBD1 (6 bases). Germline V gene lookup returns CDR1 MNHNY and CDR2 SVGAGI (reference sequence). Trimming cost V 7 bases and J 6 bases, with 21 bases left between them. CDR3 length: 15 residues.

The gene calls are TRBV18 and TRBJ2-7, with D possibly being TRBD1 (6 bases). Germline-derived CDR1 and CDR2 are KGHSH and LQKENI. The CDR3 totals 13 residues. Trimming removed 3 bases from V and 4 bases from J, with 10 bases in between. The CDR3: CASSPTGIYEQYF. The CDR3 DNA follows: TGTGCCAGCTCACCTACAGGGATTTACGAGCAGTACTTC.